The following is a T cell receptor beta chain sequence with its context. This sample is part of a study of technical replicates of blood from a few donors. Some clones are missing from TCRdb's copy, which holds only in-frame ones; the method was immunoSEQ multiplex PCR. Among some 77,000 clones listed, 80% to 90% were seen once. The CDR3 has 14 residues. Germline CDR1 and CDR2: SGHVS and FNYEAQ. Losses at the gene ends were 5 bases for V and 3 bases for J; bases not matched to a gene: 2. The sequencing input was PBMCs. This sequence was found in a human donor in good health. Some clones in this sample may be carry-over from other donors' samples. This chain joins TRBV7-6 and TRBJ2-3, with 10 bases aligning to TRBD2. The CDR3 loop is CASSISGGTDTQYF. CDR3 DNA: TGTGCCAGCAGCATTAGCGGGGGGACAGATACGCAGTATTTT.